The text below deals with one T cell receptor (beta chain). No antigen is known for it. The record originates from a study of T cells expressing NK-cell markers. As for the study in general: Sequencing covered eight donors, seven HCMV-seropositive and one seronegative.

One entry per CDR3 protein, without DNA, is what TCRdb gives after re-calling the 5' RACE reads. This sample's table has about 150,000 distinct CDR3 sequences. The CDR3 sequence is 14 residues long. From germline, CDR1 is ENHRY and CDR2 SYGVKD. Whole-study findings and limits: What remained unclear was the HCMV specificity of expanded NKG2C+ T cell clones. Dominant NKG2C+ clonotypes made up about 1.0-7.0% of CD8+ T cells in six donors.

The receptor comes from a woman aged 50 to 60 in good health. The V gene is TRBV10-3, the J gene TRBJ2-2; checking the TCRdb D call of TRBD1 is not possible without DNA. The sequencing input was blood T cells: a sorted CD56 or NKG2C T cell subset, CD4+ or CD8+ T cells, or bulk PBMC T cells (not recorded which). CDR3 residues: CAIQGTANTGELFF.